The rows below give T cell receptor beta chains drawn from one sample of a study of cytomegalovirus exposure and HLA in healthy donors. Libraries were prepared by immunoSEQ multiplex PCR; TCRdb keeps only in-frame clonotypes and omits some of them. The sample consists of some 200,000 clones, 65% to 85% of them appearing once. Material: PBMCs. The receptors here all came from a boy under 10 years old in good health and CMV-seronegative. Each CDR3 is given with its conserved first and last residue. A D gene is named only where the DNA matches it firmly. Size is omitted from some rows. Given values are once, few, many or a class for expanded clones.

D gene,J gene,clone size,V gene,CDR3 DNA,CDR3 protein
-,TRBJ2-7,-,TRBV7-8,TGTGCCAGCAGCCCCCGAGGCAGTACCAGTAGTGAGCAGTACTTC,CASSPRGSTSSEQYF
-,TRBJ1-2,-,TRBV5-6,TGTGCCAGCAGCCCGGACAATCGCGGTCCCTCCTCAGACTACACCTTC,CASSPDNRGPSSDYTF
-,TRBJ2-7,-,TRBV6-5,TGTGCCAGCAGTTATTCATACTCCTACGAGCAGTACTTC,CASSYSYSYEQYF
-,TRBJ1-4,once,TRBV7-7,TGTGCTAGCAGCTTAGTAATAGGGGCAGGGATGGGTGAAAAACTGTTTTTT,CASSLVIGAGMGEKLFF
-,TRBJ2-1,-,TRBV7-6,TGTGCCAGCAGCGTTGACAGGCTACTCAATGAGCAGTTCTTC,CASSVDRLLNEQFF
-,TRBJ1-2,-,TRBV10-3,TGTGCCATCAGTGGAGACAGGATCTATGGCTACACCTTC,CAISGDRIYGYTF
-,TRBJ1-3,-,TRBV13,TGTGCCAGCAGCTTAGACGGGGTCAGGACGAATTCTGGAAACACCATATATTTT,CASSLDGVRTNSGNTIYF
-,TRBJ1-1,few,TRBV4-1,TGCGCCAGCAGCCAGGTACCAAGCGGCACTGAAGCTTTCTTT,CASSQVPSGTEAFF
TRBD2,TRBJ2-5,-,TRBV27,TGTGCCAGCAGTTCCTTACTAGCGGGGGGCGAAGAGACCCAGTACTTC,CASSSLLAGGEETQYF
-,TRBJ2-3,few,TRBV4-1,TGCGCCAGCAGCCAACTAACAGATACGCAGTATTTT,CASSQLTDTQYF
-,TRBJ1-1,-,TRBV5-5,TGTGCCAGCAGCTGGGGCTGGGGGGACACTGAAGCTTTCTTT,CASSWGWGDTEAFF
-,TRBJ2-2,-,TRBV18,TGTGCCAGCTCATCCCGGGATGCCGGGGAGCTGTTTTTT,CASSSRDAGELFF
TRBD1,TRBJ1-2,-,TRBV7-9,TGTGCCAGCAGCCCACTCGGGACAGCCGAGAGAGGCTACACCTTC,CASSPLGTAERGYTF
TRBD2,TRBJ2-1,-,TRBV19,TGTGCCAGTCACTGGGGGGGACTAGCGGGCCCGAGCTCCTACAATGAGCAGTTCTTC,CASHWGGLAGPSSYNEQFF
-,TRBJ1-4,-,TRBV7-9,TGTGCCAGCAGCTTAAATTCTTATGCAACTAATGAAAAACTGTTTTTT,CASSLNSYATNEKLFF
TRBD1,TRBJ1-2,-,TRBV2,TGTGCCAGCAGTGATGGTCAGGGGACAGCCTATGGCTACACCTTC,CASSDGQGTAYGYTF
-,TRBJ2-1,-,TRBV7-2,TGTGCCAGCAGCTGGACTTTAGACAATGAGCAGTTCTTC,CASSWTLDNEQFF
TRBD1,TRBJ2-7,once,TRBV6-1,TGTGCCAGCAGTGAAAGAGGACAGGGGGTAGAGCAGTACTTC,CASSERGQGVEQYF
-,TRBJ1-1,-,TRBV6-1,TGTGCCAGCACAGGGGCGGGGGTCAGTGAAGCTTTCTTT,CASTGAGVSEAFF
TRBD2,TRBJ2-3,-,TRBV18,TGTGCCAGCTCACCGGGACTAGCGGGGGGGCCAAGGGGAGATACGCAGTATTTT,CASSPGLAGGPRGDTQYF
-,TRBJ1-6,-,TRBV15,TGTGCCACCAGCACGGGGGAAGGGTATAATTCACCCCTCCACTTT,CATSTGEGYNSPLHF
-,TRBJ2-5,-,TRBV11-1,TGTGCCAGCAGCTTAGGCGCAGAGACCCAGTACTTC,CASSLGAETQYF
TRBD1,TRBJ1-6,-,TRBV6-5,TGTGCCAGCAGCTCGGGACAGGGCGTAGTTTCACCCCTCCACTTT,CASSSGQGVVSPLHF
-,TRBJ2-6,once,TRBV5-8,TGTGCCAGCAGCCCGGGACTTTACTCTGGGGCCAACGTCCTGACTTTC,CASSPGLYSGANVLTF
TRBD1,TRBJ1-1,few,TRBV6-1,TGTGCCAGCGGTTCAGGGGGGACGAACACTGAAGCTTTCTTT,CASGSGGTNTEAFF
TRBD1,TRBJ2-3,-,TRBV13,TGTGCCAGCAGCCTGCTGACAGGGCTCAGGACAGATACGCAGTATTTT,CASSLLTGLRTDTQYF
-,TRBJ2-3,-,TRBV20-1,TGCAGTGCGCAGGGTGCCGATACGCAGTATTTT,CSAQGADTQYF
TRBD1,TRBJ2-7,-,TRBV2,TGTGCCAGCAGGACGGGACAGGCTGCCTACGAGCAGTACTTC,CASRTGQAAYEQYF
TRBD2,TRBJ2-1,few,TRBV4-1,TGCGCCAGCAGCCATTCATCGGGGGGTGACAATGAGCAGTTCTTC,CASSHSSGGDNEQFF
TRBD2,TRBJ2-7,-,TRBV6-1,TGTGCCAGCAGACAGACTAGCGGGAGCTACGAGCAGTACTTC,CASRQTSGSYEQYF
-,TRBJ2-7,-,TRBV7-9,TGTGCCAGCAGCTTATTAATTGGTCGGTCCTACGAGCAGTACTTC,CASSLLIGRSYEQYF
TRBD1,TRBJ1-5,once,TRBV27,TGTGCCAGCAGTTCCACAGGGGGAGAGCCCCAGCATTTT,CASSSTGGEPQHF
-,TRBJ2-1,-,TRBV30,TGTGCCTGGACCGGGGGTGGGGATTTCTCCTACAATGAGCAGTTCTTC,CAWTGGGDFSYNEQFF
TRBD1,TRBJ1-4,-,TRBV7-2,TGTGCCAGCAGCTCAACAACAGGGGGAAGAGCAACTAATGAAAAACTGTTTTTT,CASSSTTGGRATNEKLFF
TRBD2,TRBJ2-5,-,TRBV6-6,TGTGCCAGCAGGGGACTAGCGGGAGAAGAGACCCAGTACTTC,CASRGLAGEETQYF
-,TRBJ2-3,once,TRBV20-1,TGCAGTTCGCCGCTCGGAGGTACGCAGTATTTT,CSSPLGGTQYF
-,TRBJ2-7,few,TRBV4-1,TGCGCCAGCAGCATAAGGACAGACGAGCAGTACTTC,CASSIRTDEQYF
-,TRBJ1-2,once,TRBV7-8,TGTGCCAGCAGCTGGTACAGGGAAAAAAACTATGGCTACACCTTC,CASSWYREKNYGYTF
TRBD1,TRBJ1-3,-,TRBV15,TGTGCCACCAGCACCAGACAGGGTGAAGATGGAAACACCATATATTTT,CATSTRQGEDGNTIYF
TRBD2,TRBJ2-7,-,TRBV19,TGTGCCAGTAGTTCCTCTAGCGGGGGGGCCTCCTACGAGCAGTACTTC,CASSSSSGGASYEQYF
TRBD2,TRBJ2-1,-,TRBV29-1,TGCAGCGCCAAGGGAGGACTAGCGGGAGCCACCTACAATGAGCAGTTCTTC,CSAKGGLAGATYNEQFF
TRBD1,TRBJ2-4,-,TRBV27,TGTGCCAGCAGTCCGCTGGGGACAGGCTTTAACATTCAGTACTTC,CASSPLGTGFNIQYF
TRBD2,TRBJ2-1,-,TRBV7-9,TGTGCCAGCAGCCCCACTAGCGGGAGAGCCAATGAGCAGTTCTTC,CASSPTSGRANEQFF